These 27 T cell receptor beta chains came from one sample sequenced in a study of blood T cell repertoires in COVID-19. Sequencing was performed with immunoSEQ multiplex PCR; in TCRdb, only in-frame clones are kept and a portion is missing. Of around 330,000 clones in the sample, under 95% were seen once. Material: PBMCs or T cells enriched from blood (not recorded which). These receptors came from a man in his 60s who had recovered from COVID-19.

The chain employs TRBV24-1 and TRBJ2-1; the match to TRBD2 covers 13 bases. With V trimmed by 3 bases and J by 6 bases, 10 bases remained unmatched. The germline gives CDR1 KGHDR, CDR2 SFDVKD. The CDR3 is 18 amino acids. CDR3 protein: CATSDQRPGLAGRNEQFF. CDR3 bases: TGTGCCACCAGTGATCAGAGACCGGGACTAGCGGGACGCAATGAGCAGTTCTTC.

The rearrangement uses TRBV27 and TRBJ1-6; TRBD1 matches 7 bases. This CDR3 has 17 amino acids. CDR1 is MNHEY and CDR2 is SMNVEV in the germline V gene (reference sequence). The junction had 8 bases not matched to a gene; V was cut back by 6 bases and J by 0 bases. CDR3 in amino acids: CASRTGQSSSYNSPLHF. The CDR3 DNA is TGTGCCAGCAGGACGGGACAGAGCAGCTCCTATAATTCACCCCTCCACTTT.

Details on this clone: The sample carries other DNA sequences with the same CDR3. The rearrangement joins TRBV19 to TRBJ1-2; 7 bases are shared with TRBD1. The junction had 6 bases not matched to a gene; V was cut back by 2 bases and J by 6 bases. The CDR3 runs to 14 residues. Germline-derived CDR1 and CDR2 are LNHDA and SQIVND (reference sequence). CDR3 in DNA: TGTGCCAGTAGTATAACCAGGGGACAGAATGGCTACACCTTC. Its translation is CASSITRGQNGYTF. Combining the CDR3 with reference TRBV19 and TRBJ1-2 gives the whole variable domain DGGITQSPKYLFRKEGQNVTLSCEQNLNHDAMYWYRQDPGQGLRLIYYSQIVNDFQKGDIAEGYSVSREKKESFPLTVTSAQKNPTAFYLCASSITRGQNGYTFGSGTRLTVV.

The CDR3 protein is CASSFRSGAGNTIYF. CDR3 DNA: TGTGCCAGCAGCTTTAGATCGGGGGCTGGAAACACCATATATTTT. The chain uses TRBV7-2 and TRBJ1-3, with D possibly being TRBD1 (5 bases). The CDR3 totals 15 residues. V lost 3 bases, J lost 2 bases, and 11 bases lay in between. CDR1 is SGHTA and CDR2 is FQGNSA in the germline V gene.

The genes are TRBV4-1 and TRBJ1-5; D not certain. V lost 0 bases and J 4 bases, leaving 7 bases between the germline ends. The germline V gene encodes CDR1 MGHRA and CDR2 YSYEKL. The CDR3 sequence is 14 residues long. The CDR3 region is CASSQEQKNQPQHF. The CDR3 nucleotides are TGCGCCAGCAGCCAAGAACAGAAAAATCAGCCCCAGCATTTT.

As DNA, the CDR3 is TGCGCCAGCAGCCAAGGAACAGGGGTGAACACCGGGGAGCTGTTTTTT. It is translated as CASSQGTGVNTGELFF. The chain has TRBV4-3 and TRBJ2-2; 7 positions agree with TRBD1. Germline V lookup: CDR1 LGHNA, CDR2 YSLEER. V trimming: 1 base; J trimming: 1 base; junction bases outside the gene matches: 3. The length of the CDR3 is 16 residues.

The chain has TRBV11-2 and TRBJ2-1, with D tentatively TRBD1 (6 bases). Trimming stripped 5 bases from V and 4 bases from J, with 15 bases between. The CDR3 totals 15 residues. Germline CDR1 SGHAT, CDR2 FQNNGV. The CDR3 DNA sequence: TGTGCCAGCAGCCCAGGACAGTCCTTTTACAATGAGCAGTTCTTC. It codes for CASSPGQSFYNEQFF.

The chain joins TRBV28 to TRBJ1-6; 9 bases fit TRBD1. The junction had 5 bases not matched to a gene; V was cut back by 3 bases and J by 11 bases. This CDR3 spans 14 amino acids. From germline, CDR1 is MDHEN and CDR2 SYDVKM. CDR3 coding DNA: TGTGCCAGCAGTTTCGGCCGACAGGGGGCACCCCTCCACTTT. Its protein is CASSFGRQGAPLHF.

This rearrangement joins TRBV5-4 to TRBJ2-1, with a possible D match to TRBD2 (5 bases). Trimming shortened V by 5 bases and J by 5 bases, and 20 bases separated the two germline ends. This CDR3 is 16 amino acids long. Germline values: CDR1 SGHNT, CDR2 YYREEE (reference sequence). CDR3 loop: CASSSISLLEDNEQFF. The CDR3 nucleotides read TGTGCCAGCAGTTCAATTTCCTTACTGGAGGACAATGAGCAGTTCTTC.

The CDR3 bases are TGTGCCAGCAGCCCCCTCTTCGGTAAAAGGGAGCTGTTTTTT. Translated: CASSPLFGKRELFF. This chain joins TRBV3-1 (or the pseudogene TRBV3-2) and TRBJ2-2, with D unclear. The ends were cut back, 4 bases at V and 9 bases at J, with 15 bases in the middle. The CDR3 is 14 amino acids. In germline, CDR1 is LGHDT, CDR2 YNNKEL (reference sequence).

The chain recombines TRBV29-1 with TRBJ2-3; 8 positions agree with TRBD1. Germline V gives CDR1 SQVTM, CDR2 ANQGSEA. Unmatched junction bases numbered 4, after V lost 7 bases and J lost 1 base. This CDR3 has 13 residues. The CDR3, as DNA: TGCAGCGGGCAGGGGGCTGGCACAGATACGCAGTATTTT. Translated, it gives CSGQGAGTDTQYF.

The J gene is TRBJ1-4, the V gene TRBV20-1; 7 bases map to TRBD1. The CDR3 loop spans 11 amino acids. V lost 7 bases and J lost 13; bases outside the gene matches: 9. Germline assignment: CDR1 DFQATT and CDR2 SNEGSKA (reference sequence). The CDR3 is CSVRDREALFF. The CDR3 nucleotides read TGCAGTGTTCGAGACAGGGAGGCACTGTTTTTT.

V gene TRBV3-1 (or the pseudogene TRBV3-2) combines with J gene TRBJ1-1; D call uncertain. Trimming pared 6 bases from V and 11 bases from J, leaving 19 bases between. Germline values: CDR1 LGHDT, CDR2 YNNKEL (reference sequence). CDR3 length: 13 residues. The DNA of the CDR3 is TGTGCCAGCAGACCCGGACCCGGCGGGTGGGCTTTCTTT. The encoded protein is CASRPGPGGWAFF.

The rearrangement links TRBV7-9 to TRBJ1-1; D might be TRBD1 (5 bases). The germline V gene encodes CDR1 SEHNR and CDR2 FQNEAQ (reference sequence). CDR3 length equals 15 residues. Trimming left V 1 base short and J 0 bases short, with 9 bases between. The CDR3 loop reads CASSLVRGMNTEAFF. CDR3 sequence (DNA): TGTGCCAGCAGCTTAGTTCGGGGGATGAACACTGAAGCTTTCTTT.

The rearrangement links TRBV6-5 to TRBJ1-3, with D perhaps TRBD1 (5 bases). Germline values: CDR1 MNHEY, CDR2 SVGAGI. Trimming took 7 bases from V and 8 from J, leaving 21 bases between them. CDR3 length: 15 residues. The CDR3 DNA follows: TGTGCCAGCACTCCCGACGGGGGGAATGTAGACACCATATATTTT. Protein: CASTPDGGNVDTIYF.

The chain links TRBV21-1 to TRBJ1-5. TRBV21-1 counts as a pseudogene. This CDR3 spans 17 amino acids. CDR3 in DNA: TGTGCCAGCAGCCGGGGTCCGGGGGGTTATAGCAATCAGCCCCAGCATTTT. It translates to CASSRGPGGYSNQPQHF.

The gene calls are TRBV30 and TRBJ2-3, with D tentatively TRBD1 (5 bases). This CDR3 has 13 amino acids. Trimming pared 3 bases from V and 1 base from J, leaving 8 bases between. Germline CDR1 reads GTSNPN; CDR2 reads SVGIG (reference sequence). CDR3 sequence (DNA): TGTGCCTGGAGCCAGGGCCGCACAGATACGCAGTATTTT. As protein: CAWSQGRTDTQYF.

The rearrangement links TRBV14 to TRBJ1-1, with a weak D call TRBD1 (6 bases). The CDR3 has 16 amino acids. Germline CDR1 SGHDN, CDR2 FVKESK. V was shortened by 0 bases and J by 2 bases, with 13 bases between the two germline ends. CDR3 sequence: CASSQDLGAVNTEAFF. For the CDR3, the DNA is TGTGCCAGCAGCCAAGATCTGGGGGCGGTAAACACTGAAGCTTTCTTT.

The CDR3 coding sequence is TGCAGCGTTGAGTTGGGCGGGTCCTATGGCTACACCTTC. This encodes CSVELGGSYGYTF. The chain links TRBV29-1 to TRBJ1-2; the D is unclear. The CDR3 consists of 13 residues. The V end was cut by 3 bases, the J end by 4 bases, with 12 bases between. Germline V CDR1 and CDR2: SQVTM, ANQGSEA. Looking up the rest from reference TRBV29-1 and TRBJ1-2 gives the full variable domain: SAVISQKPSRDICQRGTSLTIQCQVDSQVTMMFWYRQQPGQSLTLIATANQGSEATYESGFVIDKFPISRPNLTFSTLTVSNMSPEDSSIYLCSVELGGSYGYTFGSGTRLTVV.

This clone was seen a few times. The J gene is TRBJ2-5, the V gene TRBV9; D is perhaps TRBD1 (7 bases). The CDR3 runs 14 residues. Germline CDR1 and CDR2: SGDLS and YYNGEE. With 4 bases removed from V and 6 bases from J, the gap between germline ends came to 16 bases. The DNA of the CDR3 is TGTGCCAGCAGCTCGGAGGGGGCATTGAAGACCCAGTACTTC. This sequence encodes CASSSEGALKTQYF. The whole variable domain, filled in from reference TRBV9 and TRBJ2-5, reads DSGVTQTPKHLITATGQRVTLRCSPRSGDLSVYWYQQSLDQGLQFLIQYYNGEERAKGNILERFSAQQFPDLHSELNLSSLELGDSALYFCASSSEGALKTQYFGPGTRLLVL.

The table lists this clone with a count of one. The chain carries TRBV3-1 (or the pseudogene TRBV3-2) and TRBJ1-3, with 8 positions matching TRBD1. Losses at the gene ends were 4 bases for V and 4 bases for J; bases not matched to a gene: 3. The CDR3 consists of 14 residues. CDR1 LGHDT and CDR2 YNNKEL come from the germline V gene (reference sequence). The CDR3 DNA is TGTGCCAGCAGCCGACAGGGGCACGGAAACACCATATATTTT. Amino acid sequence: CASSRQGHGNTIYF.

The rearrangement joins TRBV9 to TRBJ1-5, with 8 bases lining up with TRBD1. The CDR3 runs to 16 residues. CDR1 and CDR2 (germline): SGDLS, YYNGEE. Losses at the gene ends were 4 bases for V and 5 bases for J; bases not matched to a gene: 11. This CDR3 reads CASSSPDGQGHQPQHF. For the CDR3, the DNA is TGTGCCAGCAGCTCCCCCGACGGACAGGGTCATCAGCCCCAGCATTTT.

The V and J genes are TRBV5-1 and TRBJ1-2; possible D gene TRBD1, 5 bases. The germline CDR1 and CDR2 sequences are SGHRS and YFSETQ. V was shortened by 0 bases and J by 2 bases, with 11 bases between the two germline ends. CDR3 size: 15 residues. CDR3 sequence (DNA): TGCGCCAGCAGCTTGGATCTGGGACTCAACTATGGCTACACCTTC. It is translated as CASSLDLGLNYGYTF.

The chain is built from TRBV29-1 and TRBJ2-2; 12 bases map to TRBD2. The germline gives CDR1 SQVTM, CDR2 ANQGSEA. With V trimmed by 6 bases and J by 0 bases, 11 bases remained unmatched. This CDR3 comprises 18 residues. CDR3 residues: CSVAGPPSGRANTGELFF. CDR3 DNA: TGCAGCGTAGCAGGACCGCCTAGCGGGAGGGCGAACACCGGGGAGCTGTTTTTT.

This chain uses TRBV30 with TRBJ1-5, with D possibly TRBD1 on 6 matching bases. Germline CDR1 and CDR2: GTSNPN and SVGIG (reference sequence). The V gene lost 5 bases and the J gene lost 4 bases, with 12 bases spanning the gap. The CDR3 is 13 amino acids. This chain's CDR3 is CAWAQQGNQPQHF. Written as DNA, the CDR3 is TGTGCCTGGGCCCAACAGGGAAATCAGCCCCAGCATTTT.

This chain joins TRBV18 and TRBJ1-2; no clear D gene. CDR1 and CDR2 (germline): KGHSH, LQKENI. The V end was cut by 0 bases, the J end by 8 bases, with 10 bases between. The CDR3 covers 13 residues. The CDR3 loop is CASSPPGGRGYTF. CDR3 nucleotide sequence: TGTGCCAGCTCACCACCGGGAGGGCGAGGCTACACCTTC.

The chain uses TRBV19 and TRBJ1-5; D unresolved. Germline values: CDR1 LNHDA, CDR2 SQIVND (reference sequence). CDR3 length: 14 amino acids. Trimming took 9 bases from V and 3 from J, leaving 15 bases between them. CDR3 nucleotide sequence: TGTGCCAGCCGTGGAGGGCTGGACAATCAGCCCCAGCATTTT. Protein product: CASRGGLDNQPQHF. Full variable domain (rest looked up from reference TRBV19 and TRBJ1-5): DGGITQSPKYLFRKEGQNVTLSCEQNLNHDAMYWYRQDPGQGLRLIYYSQIVNDFQKGDIAEGYSVSREKKESFPLTVTSAQKNPTAFYLCASRGGLDNQPQHFGDGTRLSIL.